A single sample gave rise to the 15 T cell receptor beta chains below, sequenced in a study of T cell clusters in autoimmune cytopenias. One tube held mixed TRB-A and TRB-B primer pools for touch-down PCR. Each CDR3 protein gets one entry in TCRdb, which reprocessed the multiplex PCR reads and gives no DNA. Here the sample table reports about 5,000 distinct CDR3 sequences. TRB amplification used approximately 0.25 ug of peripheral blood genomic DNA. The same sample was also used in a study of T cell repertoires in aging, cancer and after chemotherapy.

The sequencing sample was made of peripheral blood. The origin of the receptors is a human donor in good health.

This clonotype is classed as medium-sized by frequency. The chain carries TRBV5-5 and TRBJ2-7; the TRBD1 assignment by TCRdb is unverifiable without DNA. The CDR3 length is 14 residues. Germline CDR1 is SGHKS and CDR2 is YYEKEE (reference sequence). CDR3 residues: CASRGTTEVYEQYF.

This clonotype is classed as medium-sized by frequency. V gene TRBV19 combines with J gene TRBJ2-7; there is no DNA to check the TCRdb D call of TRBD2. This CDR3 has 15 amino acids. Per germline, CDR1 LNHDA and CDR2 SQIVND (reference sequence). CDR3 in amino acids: CASSIELGGVSEQYF.

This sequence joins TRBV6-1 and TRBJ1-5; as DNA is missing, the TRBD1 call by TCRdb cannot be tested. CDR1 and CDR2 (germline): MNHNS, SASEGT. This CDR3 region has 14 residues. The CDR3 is CASVGQSSNQPQHF.

CDR3 sequence: CAISELAGGANTGELFF. This chain connects TRBV10-3 to TRBJ2-2; the TCRdb call, TRBD2, lacks DNA for checking. In germline, CDR1 is ENHRY, CDR2 SYGVKD. The CDR3 is made up of 17 amino acids.

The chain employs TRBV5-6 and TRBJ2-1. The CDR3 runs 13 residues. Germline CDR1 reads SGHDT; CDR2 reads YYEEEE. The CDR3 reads CASSSDRGNEQFF.

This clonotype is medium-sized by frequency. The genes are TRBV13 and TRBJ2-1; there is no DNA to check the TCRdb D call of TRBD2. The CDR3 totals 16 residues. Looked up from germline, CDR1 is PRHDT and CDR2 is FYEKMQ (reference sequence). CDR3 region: CASSRLGTSGEGEQFF.

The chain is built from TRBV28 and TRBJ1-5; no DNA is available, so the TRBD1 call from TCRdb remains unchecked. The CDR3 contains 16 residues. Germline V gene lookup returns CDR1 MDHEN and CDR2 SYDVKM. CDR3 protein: CASSSSRVYSNQPQHF.

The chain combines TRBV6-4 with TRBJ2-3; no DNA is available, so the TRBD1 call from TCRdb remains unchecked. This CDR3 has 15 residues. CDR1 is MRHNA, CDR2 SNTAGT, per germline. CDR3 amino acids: CASSVGGLGGDTQYF.

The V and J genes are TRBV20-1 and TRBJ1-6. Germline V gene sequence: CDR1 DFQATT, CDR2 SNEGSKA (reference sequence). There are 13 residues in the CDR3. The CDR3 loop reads CSASSSGGSPLHF.

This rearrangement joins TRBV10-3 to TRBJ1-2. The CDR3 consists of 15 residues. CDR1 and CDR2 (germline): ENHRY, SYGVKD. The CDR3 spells CAIIDRAPANYGYTF.

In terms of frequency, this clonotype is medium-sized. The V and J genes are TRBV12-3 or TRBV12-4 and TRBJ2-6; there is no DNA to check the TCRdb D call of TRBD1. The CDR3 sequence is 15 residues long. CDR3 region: CASGTGAPGANVLTF.

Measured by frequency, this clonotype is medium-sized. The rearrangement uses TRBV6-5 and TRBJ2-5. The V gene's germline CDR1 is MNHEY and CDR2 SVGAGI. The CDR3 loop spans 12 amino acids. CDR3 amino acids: CASYGDLETQYF.

Here the CDR3 reads CASSQEGFLHF. The J gene is TRBJ1-6, the V gene TRBV4-1. The germline CDR1 and CDR2 sequences are MGHRA and YSYEKL. The CDR3 contains 11 residues.

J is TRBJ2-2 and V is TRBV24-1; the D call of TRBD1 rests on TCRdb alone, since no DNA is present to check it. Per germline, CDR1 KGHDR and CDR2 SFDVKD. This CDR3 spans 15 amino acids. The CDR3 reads CATSDPGMGSGELFF.

The chain's CDR3 is CASSGLAGVTDTQYF. The V call is TRBV7-2, the J call TRBJ2-3; TCRdb lists TRBD2, though no DNA is available to test this call. CDR1 SGHTA and CDR2 FQGNSA come from the germline V gene. The CDR3 contains 15 residues.